These 18 T cell receptor beta chains were sequenced from one sample in a study of OX40 agonist ivuxolimab in advanced cancers. Measured with immunoSEQ multiplex PCR; TCRdb has only the in-frame clones, and not every one. The repertoire holds fewer than 95,000 clones, with roughly 85% as singletons. Sequencing was performed on CD4+ or CD8+ T cells sorted from blood, taken in a trial of the OX40 agonist ivuxolimab. The receptors come from an adult with an advanced solid tumor such as melanoma, head and neck, liver or kidney cancer.

This clone was counted between two and nine times. The chain uses TRBV7-8 and TRBJ2-5, with D unclear. Trimming took 1 base from V and 1 from J, leaving 4 bases between them. The CDR3 has 13 amino acids. Germline assignment: CDR1 SGHVS and CDR2 FQNEAQ. The chain's CDR3 is CASSLGLQETQYF. DNA for the CDR3: TGTGCCAGCAGCTTAGGACTCCAAGAGACCCAGTACTTC.

The chain has TRBV7-2 and TRBJ2-3; TRBD2 aligns across 9 bases. The CDR3 sequence is 15 residues long. Germline assignment: CDR1 SGHTA and CDR2 FQGNSA. The V and J ends lost 1 base and 1 base, in that order; junction bases with no gene match: 0. Written as DNA, the CDR3 is TGTGCCAGCAGCTTAGTAGCGGGGGGCACAGATACGCAGTATTTT. Amino acid sequence: CASSLVAGGTDTQYF.

The rearrangement joins TRBV2 to TRBJ2-7; D not certain. Trimming removed 7 bases from V and 2 bases from J, with 12 bases in between. CDR1 SNHLY and CDR2 FYNNEI come from the germline V gene. This CDR3 spans 13 amino acids. CDR3 DNA sequence: TGTGCCAGCACTCCGGGCAACGCCTACGAGCAGTACTTC. Its protein is CASTPGNAYEQYF.

The chain joins TRBV5-1 to TRBJ2-7; the D gene could be TRBD1 or TRBD2 (6 bases each). This CDR3 spans 16 amino acids. Per germline, CDR1 SGHRS and CDR2 YFSETQ. Trimming cost V 0 bases and J 3 bases, with 16 bases left between them. The CDR3 protein is CASSLAGASSYYEQYF. DNA of the CDR3: TGCGCCAGCAGCTTGGCGGGGGCCTCGTCCTACTACGAGCAGTACTTC.

The chain combines TRBV19 with TRBJ2-2, with D perhaps being TRBD1 or TRBD2 (5 bases each). Germline values: CDR1 LNHDA, CDR2 SQIVND (reference sequence). This CDR3 region has 16 residues. The ends were cut back, 6 bases at V and 5 bases at J, with 19 bases in the middle. The CDR3 DNA reads as TGTGCCAGTAGGGTAGGGGCAGGGACGACAACCGGGGAGCTGTTTTTT. This codes for CASRVGAGTTTGELFF.

The J gene is TRBJ1-1, the V gene TRBV5-1; the D gene is possibly TRBD1 (6 bases). Germline loops: CDR1 SGHRS, CDR2 YFSETQ. V was trimmed by 1 base and J by 4 bases, leaving 17 bases between them. The CDR3 contains 16 residues. In DNA form, the CDR3 reads TGCGCCAGCAGCTTGTCCTCCGCGGGGGCAGGCACTGAAGCTTTCTTT. This translates into CASSLSSAGAGTEAFF.

This clone has a single count. The chain uses TRBV7-2 and TRBJ2-3, with D perhaps matching TRBD2 (6 bases). Trimming stripped 5 bases from V and 2 bases from J, with 17 bases between. CDR1 and CDR2 from the germline V gene are SGHTA and FQGNSA. The CDR3 runs to 16 residues. The CDR3: CASSRSAGKITDTQYF. The CDR3 DNA reads as TGTGCCAGCAGCCGTAGTGCGGGAAAAATCACAGATACGCAGTATTTT.

The V gene is TRBV29-1, the J gene TRBJ2-6; a weak D match, TRBD1 (5 bases). CDR1 is SQVTM and CDR2 is ANQGSEA in the germline V gene. This CDR3 has 14 amino acids. V lost 7 bases and J lost 0, with 10 bases in between. The CDR3 DNA sequence: TGCAGCGCTGGGGCAAACTCTGGGGCCAACGTCCTGACTTTC. Residues: CSAGANSGANVLTF.

The J gene is TRBJ2-1, the V gene TRBV7-2; perhaps TRBD2 as D (6 bases). The V end was cut by 5 bases, the J end by 7 bases, with 27 bases between. The CDR3 consists of 18 residues. Germline V gene data show CDR1 as SGHTA and CDR2 as FQGNSA. As DNA, the CDR3 is TGTGCCAGCAGCCAGCAAGCTTTGACCGGAGGGAAGTGGAATGAGCAGTTCTTC. Translation gives CASSQQALTGGKWNEQFF.

The chain uses TRBV11-1 and TRBJ1-4; no reliable D call. The CDR3 extends over 13 amino acids. Germline V CDR1 and CDR2: SGHAT, FQDESV (reference sequence). Between the trimmed V and J ends, which lost 4 bases and 6 bases, there was a span of 9 bases. CDR3 DNA sequence: TGTGCCAGCAGCTACCGGGGAGATGAAAAACTGTTTTTT. Translating it yields CASSYRGDEKLFF.

The chain links TRBV4-3 to TRBJ1-1, with D possibly TRBD1 on 5 matching bases. Germline V lookup: CDR1 LGHNA, CDR2 YSLEER. Trimming cost V 0 bases and J 6 bases, with 14 bases left between them. The CDR3 loop spans 15 amino acids. In nucleotides, the CDR3 is TGCGCCAGCAGCCAAGATCGTCAGGGAAGGGCTGAAGCTTTCTTT. This gives the protein CASSQDRQGRAEAFF.

This sequence joins TRBV6-5 and TRBJ2-7; TRBD1 matches 7 bases. CDR1 is MNHEY, CDR2 SVGAGI, per germline. V trimming: 6 bases; J trimming: 3 bases; junction bases outside the gene matches: 8. This CDR3 region has 14 residues. CDR3 nucleotides: TGTGCCAGCAGCCTCGACAGGGTTCGCTACGAGCAGTACTTC. This translates into CASSLDRVRYEQYF.

The table lists this clone with a count of one. This rearrangement joins TRBV10-3 to TRBJ2-1; TRBD2 agrees at 8 bases. CDR1 is ENHRY, CDR2 SYGVKD, per germline. The CDR3 runs 14 residues. J gave up 2 bases and V 8 bases, and 5 bases lay outside the gene matches. DNA for the CDR3: TGTGCCATCGGGAACGGGGGGGCCTACAATGAGCAGTTCTTC. Translating gives CAIGNGGAYNEQFF.

The chain uses TRBV10-2 and TRBJ2-2; D perhaps matches TRBD1 (6 bases). CDR3 length: 14 residues. Looked up from germline, CDR1 is WSHSY and CDR2 is SAAADI. Trimming took off 6 bases at V and 5 bases at J, with 13 bases between the two ends. The CDR3 DNA reads as TGCGCCAGCAGAGGACTTAGGGGGACCGGGGAGCTGTTTTTT. Its translation is CASRGLRGTGELFF.

CDR3 sequence reads: CASSLANGETQYF. The DNA for the CDR3 is TGCGCCAGCAGCTTGGCCAATGGAGAGACCCAGTACTTC. The chain combines TRBV5-1 with TRBJ2-5; D is unclear. The CDR3 length is 13 residues. CDR1 and CDR2 from the germline V gene are SGHRS and YFSETQ. The V and J ends lost 0 bases and 4 bases respectively, with 7 bases between them.

This rearrangement joins TRBV30 to TRBJ1-5, with 11 bases that match TRBD1. The V and J ends lost 4 bases and 5 bases, in that order; junction bases with no gene match: 7. CDR1 is GTSNPN and CDR2 is SVGIG in the germline V gene (reference sequence). The CDR3 has 15 amino acids. In DNA, the CDR3 is TGTGCCTGGACTCGACCGGGACAGGGGGATCAGCCCCAGCATTTT. It is translated as CAWTRPGQGDQPQHF.

The chain combines TRBV14 with TRBJ1-3; a weak D match, TRBD1 (5 bases). The CDR3 covers 15 residues. The germline gives CDR1 SGHDN, CDR2 FVKESK. V shed 1 base and J shed 4 bases, with 11 bases lying between them. CDR3 amino acids: CASSQVVGGGNTIYF. The CDR3 region has the DNA TGTGCCAGCAGCCAAGTAGTCGGGGGAGGAAACACCATATATTTT.

This clone occurred once. The chain is built from TRBV9 and TRBJ1-1, with D maybe TRBD1 (6 bases). CDR1 is SGDLS, CDR2 YYNGEE, per germline. V was cut by 3 bases and J by 4 bases, with 16 bases left in between. The CDR3 spans 15 residues. The CDR3, as DNA: TGTGCCAGCAGCGCCCTAGGGGGGGCCCCCACTGAAGCTTTCTTT. Translated, it gives CASSALGGAPTEAFF.